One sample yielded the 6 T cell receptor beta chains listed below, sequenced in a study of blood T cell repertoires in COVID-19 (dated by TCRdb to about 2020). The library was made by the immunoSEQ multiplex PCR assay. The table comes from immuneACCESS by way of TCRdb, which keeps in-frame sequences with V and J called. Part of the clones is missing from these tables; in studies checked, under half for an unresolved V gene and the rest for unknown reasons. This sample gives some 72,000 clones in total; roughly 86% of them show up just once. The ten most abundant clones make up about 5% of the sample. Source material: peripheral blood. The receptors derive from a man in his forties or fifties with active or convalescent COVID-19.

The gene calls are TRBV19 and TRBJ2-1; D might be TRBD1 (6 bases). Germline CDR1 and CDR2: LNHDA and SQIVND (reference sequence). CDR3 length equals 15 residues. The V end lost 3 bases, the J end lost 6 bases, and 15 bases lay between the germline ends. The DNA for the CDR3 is TGTGCCAGTAGTATGGGGACAAGTGGGGCCAATGAGCAGTTCTTC. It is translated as CASSMGTSGANEQFF.

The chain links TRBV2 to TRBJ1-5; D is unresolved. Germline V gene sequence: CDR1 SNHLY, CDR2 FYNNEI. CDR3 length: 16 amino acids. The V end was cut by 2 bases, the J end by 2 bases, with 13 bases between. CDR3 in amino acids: CASSERGGWGNQPQHF. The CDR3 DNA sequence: TGTGCCAGCAGTGAACGGGGAGGGTGGGGCAATCAGCCCCAGCATTTT.

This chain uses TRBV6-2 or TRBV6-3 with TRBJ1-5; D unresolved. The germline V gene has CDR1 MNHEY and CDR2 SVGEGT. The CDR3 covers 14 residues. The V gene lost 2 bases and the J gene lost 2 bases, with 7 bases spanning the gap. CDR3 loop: CASSYLGGNQPQHF. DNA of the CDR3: TGTGCCAGCAGTTACCTGGGAGGCAATCAGCCCCAGCATTTT.

The CDR3 is CASSLSGRYEQYV. The DNA for the CDR3 is TGTGCCAGCAGCTTGTCGGGAAGGTACGAGCAGTACGTC. The chain links TRBV5-4 to TRBJ2-7; a weak D match, TRBD2 (5 bases). The CDR3 is 13 residues long. CDR1 and CDR2 from the germline V gene are SGHNT and YYREEE (reference sequence). Trimming pared 1 base from V and 4 bases from J, leaving 9 bases between.

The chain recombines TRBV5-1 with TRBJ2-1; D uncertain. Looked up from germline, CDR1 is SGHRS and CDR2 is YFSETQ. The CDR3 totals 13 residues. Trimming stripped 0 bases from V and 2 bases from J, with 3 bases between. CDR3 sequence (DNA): TGCGCCAGCAGCTTGGCCACCTACAATGAGCAGTTCTTC. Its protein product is CASSLATYNEQFF.

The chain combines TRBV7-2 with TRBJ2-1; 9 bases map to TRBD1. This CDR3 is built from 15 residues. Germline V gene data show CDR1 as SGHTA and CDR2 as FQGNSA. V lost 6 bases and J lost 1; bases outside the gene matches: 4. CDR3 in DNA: TGTGCCAGCAGGAAGGACAGGGGTTCCTACAATGAGCAGTTCTTC. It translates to CASRKDRGSYNEQFF.